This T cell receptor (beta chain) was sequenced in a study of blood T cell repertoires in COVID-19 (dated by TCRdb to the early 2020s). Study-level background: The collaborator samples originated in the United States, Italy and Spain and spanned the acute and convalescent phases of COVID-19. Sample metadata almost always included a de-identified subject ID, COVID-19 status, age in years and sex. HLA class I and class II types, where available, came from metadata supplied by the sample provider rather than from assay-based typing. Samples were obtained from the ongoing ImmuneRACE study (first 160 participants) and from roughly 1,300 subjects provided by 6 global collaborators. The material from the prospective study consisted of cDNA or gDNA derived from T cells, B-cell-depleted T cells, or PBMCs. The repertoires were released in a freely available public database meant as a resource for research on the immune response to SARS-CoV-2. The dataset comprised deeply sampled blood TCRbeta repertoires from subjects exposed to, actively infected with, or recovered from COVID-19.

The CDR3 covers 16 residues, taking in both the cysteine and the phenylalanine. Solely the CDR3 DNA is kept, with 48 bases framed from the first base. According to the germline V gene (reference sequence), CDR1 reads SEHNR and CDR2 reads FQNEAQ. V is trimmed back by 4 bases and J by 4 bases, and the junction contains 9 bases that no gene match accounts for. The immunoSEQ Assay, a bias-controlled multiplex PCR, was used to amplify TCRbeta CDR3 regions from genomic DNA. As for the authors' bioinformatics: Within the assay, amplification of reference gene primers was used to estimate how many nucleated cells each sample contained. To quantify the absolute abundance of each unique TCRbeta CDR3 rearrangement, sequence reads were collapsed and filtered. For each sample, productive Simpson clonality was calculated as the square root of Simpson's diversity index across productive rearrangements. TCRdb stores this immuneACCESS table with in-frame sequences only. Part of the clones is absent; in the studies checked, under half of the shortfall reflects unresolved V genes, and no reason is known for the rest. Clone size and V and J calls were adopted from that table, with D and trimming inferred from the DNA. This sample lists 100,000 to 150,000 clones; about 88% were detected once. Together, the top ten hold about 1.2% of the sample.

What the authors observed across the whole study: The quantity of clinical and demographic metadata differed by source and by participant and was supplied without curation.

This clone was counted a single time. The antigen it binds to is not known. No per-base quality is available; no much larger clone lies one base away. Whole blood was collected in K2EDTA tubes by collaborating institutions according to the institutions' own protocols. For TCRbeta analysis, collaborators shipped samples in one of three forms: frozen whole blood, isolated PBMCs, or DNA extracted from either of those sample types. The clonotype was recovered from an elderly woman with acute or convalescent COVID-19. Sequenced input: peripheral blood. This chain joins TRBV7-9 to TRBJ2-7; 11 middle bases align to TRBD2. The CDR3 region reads CASSSPPSGRQYEQYF. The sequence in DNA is TGTGCCAGCAGCTCCCCCCCTAGCGGGAGGCAATACGAGCAGTACTTC.